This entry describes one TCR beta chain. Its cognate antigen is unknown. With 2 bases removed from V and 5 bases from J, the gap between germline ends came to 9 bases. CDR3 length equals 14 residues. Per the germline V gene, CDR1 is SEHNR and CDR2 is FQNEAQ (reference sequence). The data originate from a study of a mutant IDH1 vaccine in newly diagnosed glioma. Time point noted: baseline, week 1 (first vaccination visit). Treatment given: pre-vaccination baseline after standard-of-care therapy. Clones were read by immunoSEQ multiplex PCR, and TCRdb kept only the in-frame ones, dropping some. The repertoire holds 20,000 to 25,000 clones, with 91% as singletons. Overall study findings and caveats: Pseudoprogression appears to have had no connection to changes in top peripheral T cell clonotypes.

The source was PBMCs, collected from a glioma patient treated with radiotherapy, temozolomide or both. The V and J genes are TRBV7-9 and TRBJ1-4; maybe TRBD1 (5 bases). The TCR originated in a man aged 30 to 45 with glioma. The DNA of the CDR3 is TGTGCCAGCAGCTTACCGGGGCTCAATGAAAAACTGTTTTTT. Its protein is CASSLPGLNEKLFF.